One and the same sample provided the 20 T cell receptor beta chains below, sequenced in a study of blood T cell repertoires in COVID-19. Generated by immunoSEQ multiplex PCR, the TCRdb table keeps only in-frame clones and is missing some. The data hold 150,000 or so clones, with more than 75% observed a single time. The specimen sequenced was peripheral blood. The receptors stem from an elderly man with acute or convalescent COVID-19.

The chain joins TRBV14 to TRBJ2-6, with 7 positions matching TRBD1. Germline V CDR1 and CDR2: SGHDN, FVKESK. CDR3 length: 18 residues. The V gene end was trimmed by 5 bases and the J gene end by 5 bases; junction bases not matched to a gene: 15. The CDR3 loop reads CASSGRGTETLWANVLTF. Written as DNA, the CDR3 is TGTGCCAGCAGCGGTAGGGGGACAGAGACTCTCTGGGCCAACGTCCTGACTTTC.

The V gene is TRBV7-2, the J gene TRBJ1-2, with unresolved D. Germline V lookup: CDR1 SGHTA, CDR2 FQGNSA. V shed 1 base and J shed 4 bases, with 10 bases lying between them. The CDR3 runs 14 residues. The CDR3 protein is CASSLGGQIYGYTF. The CDR3 bases are TGTGCCAGCAGCTTAGGCGGGCAGATCTATGGCTACACCTTC.

This clone came up once. The chain is built from TRBV30 and TRBJ2-1; D is unresolved. Deletions cut 2 bases from V and 6 bases from J, with 5 bases between. The CDR3 totals 11 residues. Looked up from germline, CDR1 is GTSNPN and CDR2 is SVGIG (reference sequence). The CDR3 bases are TGTGCCTGGAGTATCGGCAATGAGCAGTTCTTC. This encodes CAWSIGNEQFF.

V usage is TRBV7-9 and J usage is TRBJ2-5, with 9 bases lining up with TRBD2. The length of the CDR3 is 14 residues. V trimming: 7 bases; J trimming: 4 bases; junction bases outside the gene matches: 7. Germline V gives CDR1 SEHNR, CDR2 FQNEAQ (reference sequence). The chain's CDR3 is CASTPAGGLETQYF. In nucleotides, the CDR3 is TGTGCCAGCACACCAGCGGGGGGCCTAGAGACCCAGTACTTC.

V usage is TRBV19 and J usage is TRBJ2-3; TRBD2 matches 8 bases. The trim removed 7 bases at V and 0 bases at J, leaving 3 bases unmatched. Germline V CDR1 and CDR2: LNHDA, SQIVND (reference sequence). The CDR3 contains 14 residues. The CDR3 region has the DNA TGTGCCAGTAAACCTAGCGGGAGCACAGATACGCAGTATTTT. Its protein is CASKPSGSTDTQYF.

This sequence joins TRBV3-1 (or the pseudogene TRBV3-2) and TRBJ1-1; D ambiguous. Germline V gene sequence: CDR1 LGHDT, CDR2 YNNKEL (reference sequence). V lost 4 bases and J lost 11, with 14 bases in between. The CDR3 contains 12 residues. The CDR3 region has the DNA TGTGCCAGCAGCCCACTAGGGCTGATGGCTTTCTTT. Translating gives CASSPLGLMAFF.

This chain connects TRBV5-6 to TRBJ1-1, with D possibly matching TRBD1 (5 bases). The CDR3 spans 11 residues. V lost 8 bases, J lost 8 bases, and 13 bases lay in between. CDR1 and CDR2 (germline): SGHDT, YYEEEE. In DNA form, the CDR3 reads TGTGCCAGGCCTAGGGCAGGGGAAGCTTTCTTT. It yields the protein CARPRAGEAFF.

This clone appeared once. The rearrangement joins TRBV2 to TRBJ2-7; 9 bases line up with TRBD1. CDR1 is SNHLY and CDR2 is FYNNEI in the germline V gene. The CDR3 consists of 16 residues. Trimming took 6 bases from V and 3 from J; bases not matched to a gene: 12. Here the CDR3 reads CASRRTGGDSNYEQYF. DNA of the CDR3: TGTGCCAGCAGGAGAACAGGGGGCGATTCCAACTACGAGCAGTACTTC.

The sample holds a few counts of this clone. The chain links TRBV29-1 to TRBJ1-1; possible D gene TRBD1, 6 bases. With 4 bases removed from V and 5 bases from J, the gap between germline ends came to 14 bases. CDR3 length equals 13 residues. CDR1 SQVTM and CDR2 ANQGSEA come from the germline V gene. The DNA of the CDR3 is TGCAGCGTTGTAGCTTACAGGGATACTGAAGCTTTCTTT. Translated: CSVVAYRDTEAFF.

The V call is TRBV19, the J call TRBJ1-1, with D maybe TRBD1 (5 bases). V was shortened by 1 base and J by 1 base, with 10 bases between the two germline ends. The CDR3 has 15 amino acids. Germline values: CDR1 LNHDA, CDR2 SQIVND (reference sequence). Here the CDR3 DNA reads TGTGCCAGTAGTATAGGGGGCACGAGGAACACTGAAGCTTTCTTT. Protein sequence: CASSIGGTRNTEAFF.

The CDR3 is CASSVDHRERYGYTF. The CDR3 DNA sequence: TGTGCCAGCAGCGTAGACCACAGGGAACGGTATGGCTACACCTTC. The V and J genes are TRBV9 and TRBJ1-2; D is perhaps TRBD1 (6 bases). The CDR3 totals 15 residues. Germline V lookup: CDR1 SGDLS, CDR2 YYNGEE. V lost 0 bases and J lost 5, with 14 bases in between.

This clone was seen a few times. The chain recombines TRBV4-2 with TRBJ2-5; 11 bases line up with TRBD2. After removal of 1 base from V and 0 bases from J, the junction contained 7 bases not matched to a gene. The CDR3 is made up of 18 amino acids. CDR1 and CDR2 (germline): LGHNA, YNFKEQ. CDR3 protein: CASSQGSSGGPYQETQYF. CDR3 coding DNA: TGTGCCAGCAGCCAAGGTTCTAGCGGGGGGCCCTACCAAGAGACCCAGTACTTC.

This clone has only one observation. The chain uses TRBV27 and TRBJ2-1; 9 bases are a match to TRBD2. Germline CDR1 is MNHEY and CDR2 is SMNVEV (reference sequence). CDR3 length: 14 amino acids. V dropped 6 bases and J dropped 5; count of bases not matched to a gene: 5. The CDR3 DNA reads TGTGCCAGCAGGTTAGCGGGAGTAAACAATGAGCAGTTCTTC. This gives the protein CASRLAGVNNEQFF.

The chain joins TRBV6-5 to TRBJ1-1; D unclear. The CDR3 totals 14 residues. Germline V gene lookup returns CDR1 MNHEY and CDR2 SVGAGI. V lost 6 bases to trimming and J lost 0 bases, with 11 bases between them. CDR3 region: CASRRSLMNTEAFF. CDR3 DNA sequence: TGTGCCAGCAGGCGGAGTTTGATGAACACTGAAGCTTTCTTT.

This chain connects TRBV4-1 to TRBJ2-1; the D gene is possibly TRBD2 (6 bases). The V end lost 8 bases, the J end lost 5 bases, and 16 bases lay between the germline ends. Per germline, CDR1 MGHRA and CDR2 YSYEKL. This CDR3 spans 14 amino acids. The CDR3 nucleotides read TGCGCCAGCTCTCGCCGGGAGTCGAACAATGAGCAGTTCTTC. Its translation: CASSRRESNNEQFF.

This chain joins TRBV5-1 and TRBJ2-7; D possibly corresponds to TRBD2 (6 bases). The CDR3 loop spans 15 amino acids. The germline CDR1 and CDR2 sequences are SGHRS and YFSETQ. V lost 6 bases to trimming and J lost 6 bases, with 22 bases between them. Here the CDR3 DNA reads TGCGCCAGCAACTCACAAGGCGGGACCCTCTCCGAGCAGTACTTC. It encodes CASNSQGGTLSEQYF.

The rearrangement joins TRBV29-1 to TRBJ1-1; D possibly corresponds to TRBD1 (6 bases). Germline V lookup: CDR1 SQVTM, CDR2 ANQGSEA. V lost 2 bases to trimming and J lost 0 bases, with 10 bases between them. The CDR3 spans 14 residues. CDR3 coding DNA: TGCAGCGTTGAACAGGGGTCCCTGAACACTGAAGCTTTCTTT. This translates into CSVEQGSLNTEAFF.

The rearrangement joins TRBV28 to TRBJ2-1, with D tentatively TRBD2 (6 bases). V lost 8 bases to trimming and J lost 2 bases, with 16 bases between them. This CDR3 has 15 amino acids. Germline lookup yields CDR1 MDHEN and CDR2 SYDVKM. The CDR3 sequence: CASSSPRGTYNEQFF. The CDR3, as DNA: TGTGCCAGCTCCAGTCCACGGGGGACCTACAATGAGCAGTTCTTC.

The rearrangement uses TRBV2 and TRBJ1-4, with D maybe TRBD1 (6 bases). The V end lost 10 bases, the J end lost 7 bases, and 16 bases lay between the germline ends. CDR1 SNHLY and CDR2 FYNNEI come from the germline V gene. This CDR3 comprises 13 residues. This CDR3 is CANSWDITEKLFF. Written as DNA, the CDR3 is TGTGCCAACTCTTGGGACATTACTGAAAAACTGTTTTTT. Full variable domain (outside the CDR3, taken from reference TRBV2 and TRBJ1-4): EPEVTQTPSHQVTQMGQEVILRCVPISNHLYFYWYRQILGQKVEFLVSFYNNEISEKSEIFDDQFSVERPDGSNFTLKIRSTKLEDSAMYFCANSWDITEKLFFGSGTQLSVL.

This clone showed up just a few times. This chain's CDR3 is CASSPPTSPSYEQYF. The CDR3 region has the DNA TGTGCCAGCTCACCACCGACAAGTCCCTCCTACGAGCAGTACTTC. The gene calls are TRBV18 and TRBJ2-7, with unresolved D. This CDR3 has 15 amino acids. The V and J ends lost 0 bases and 0 bases respectively, with 9 bases between them. Germline CDR1 and CDR2: KGHSH and LQKENI.